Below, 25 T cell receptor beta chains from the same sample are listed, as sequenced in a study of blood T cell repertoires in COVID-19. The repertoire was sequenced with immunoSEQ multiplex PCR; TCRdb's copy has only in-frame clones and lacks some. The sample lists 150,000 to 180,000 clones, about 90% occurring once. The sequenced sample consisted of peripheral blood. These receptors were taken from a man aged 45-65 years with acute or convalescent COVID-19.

The CDR3 protein is CASSFDGGRGTTGELFF. Written as DNA, the CDR3 is TGTGCCAGCAGTTTCGATGGTGGCAGGGGAACTACCGGGGAGCTGTTTTTT. The chain is built from TRBV28 and TRBJ2-2, with D perhaps TRBD1 (6 bases). In germline, CDR1 is MDHEN, CDR2 SYDVKM. V was cut by 3 bases and J by 5 bases, with 19 bases left in between. CDR3 size: 17 residues.

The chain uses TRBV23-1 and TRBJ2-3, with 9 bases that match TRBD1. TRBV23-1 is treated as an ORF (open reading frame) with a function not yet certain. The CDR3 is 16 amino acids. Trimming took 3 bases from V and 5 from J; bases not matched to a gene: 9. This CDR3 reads CASSHLNRGREDTQYF. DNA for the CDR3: TGCGCCAGCAGTCACTTGAACAGGGGGCGCGAAGATACGCAGTATTTT.

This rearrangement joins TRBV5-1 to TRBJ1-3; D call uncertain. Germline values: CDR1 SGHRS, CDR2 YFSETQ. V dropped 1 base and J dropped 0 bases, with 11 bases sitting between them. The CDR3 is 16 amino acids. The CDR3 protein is CASSLFGMDSGNTIYF. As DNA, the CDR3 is TGCGCCAGCAGCTTGTTCGGGATGGACTCTGGAAACACCATATATTTT.

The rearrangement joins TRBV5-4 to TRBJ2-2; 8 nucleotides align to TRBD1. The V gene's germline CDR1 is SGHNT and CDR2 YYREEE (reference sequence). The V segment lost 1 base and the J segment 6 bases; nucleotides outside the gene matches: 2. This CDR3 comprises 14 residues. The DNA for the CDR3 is TGTGCCAGCAGCTTGCAGGGGGCGCCCGGGGAGCTGTTTTTT. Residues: CASSLQGAPGELFF.

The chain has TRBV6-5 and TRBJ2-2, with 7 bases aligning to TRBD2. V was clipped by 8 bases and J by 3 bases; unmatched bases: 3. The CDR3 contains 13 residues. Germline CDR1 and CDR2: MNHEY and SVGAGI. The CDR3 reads CASAAGDTGELFF. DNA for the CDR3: TGTGCCAGCGCCGCGGGGGACACCGGGGAGCTGTTTTTT.

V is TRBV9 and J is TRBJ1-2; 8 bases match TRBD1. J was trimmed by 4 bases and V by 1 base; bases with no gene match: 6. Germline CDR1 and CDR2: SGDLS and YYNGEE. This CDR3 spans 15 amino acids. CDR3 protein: CASSVSGGQLYGYTF. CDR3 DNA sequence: TGTGCCAGCAGCGTATCAGGGGGCCAACTCTATGGCTACACCTTC.

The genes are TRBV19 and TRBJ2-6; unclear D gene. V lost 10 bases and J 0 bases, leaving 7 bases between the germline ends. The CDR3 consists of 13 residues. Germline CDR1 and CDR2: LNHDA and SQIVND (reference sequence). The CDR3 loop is CATDNSGANVLTF. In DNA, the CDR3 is TGTGCCACCGACAACTCTGGGGCCAACGTCCTGACTTTC.

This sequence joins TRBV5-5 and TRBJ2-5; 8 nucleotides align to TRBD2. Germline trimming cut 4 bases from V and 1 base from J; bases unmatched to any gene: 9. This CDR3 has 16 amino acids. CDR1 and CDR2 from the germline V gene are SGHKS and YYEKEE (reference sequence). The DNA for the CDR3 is TGTGCCAGCAGCAATTTTAGCGGGGTCTTCCAAGAGACCCAGTACTTC. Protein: CASSNFSGVFQETQYF.

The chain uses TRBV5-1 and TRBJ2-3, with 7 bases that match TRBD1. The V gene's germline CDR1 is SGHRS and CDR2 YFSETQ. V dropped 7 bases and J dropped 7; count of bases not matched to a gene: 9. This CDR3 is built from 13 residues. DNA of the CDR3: TGCGCCAGCCGTAGGGACAGTGGCAATACGCAGTATTTT. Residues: CASRRDSGNTQYF.

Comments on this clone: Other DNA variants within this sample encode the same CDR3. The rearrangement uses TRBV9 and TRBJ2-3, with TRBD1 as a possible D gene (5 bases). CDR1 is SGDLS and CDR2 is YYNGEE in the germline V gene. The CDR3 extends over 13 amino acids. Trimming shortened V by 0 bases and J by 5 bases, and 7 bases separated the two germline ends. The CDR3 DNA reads TGTGCCAGCAGCGTAGGTACAGGAGATACGCAGTATTTT. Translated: CASSVGTGDTQYF. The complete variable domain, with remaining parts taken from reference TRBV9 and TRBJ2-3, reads DSGVTQTPKHLITATGQRVTLRCSPRSGDLSVYWYQQSLDQGLQFLIQYYNGEERAKGNILERFSAQQFPDLHSELNLSSLELGDSALYFCASSVGTGDTQYFGPGTRLTVL.

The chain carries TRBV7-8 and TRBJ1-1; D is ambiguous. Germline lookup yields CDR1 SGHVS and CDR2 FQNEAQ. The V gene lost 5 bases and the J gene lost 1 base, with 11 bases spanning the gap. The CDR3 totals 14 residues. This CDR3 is CASSPWTGNTEAFF. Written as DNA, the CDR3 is TGTGCCAGCAGCCCTTGGACTGGGAACACTGAAGCTTTCTTT.

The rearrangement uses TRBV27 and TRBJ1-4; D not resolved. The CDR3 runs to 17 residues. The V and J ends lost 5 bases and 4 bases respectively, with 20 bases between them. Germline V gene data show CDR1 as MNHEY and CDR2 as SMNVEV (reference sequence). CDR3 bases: TGTGCCAGCAGTCCCAGACCCCGGGGAAGATTTAATGAAAAACTGTTTTTT. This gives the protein CASSPRPRGRFNEKLFF.

This chain's CDR3 is CASSYGTANTEAFF. Here the CDR3 DNA reads TGTGCCAGCAGCTACGGGACAGCGAACACTGAAGCTTTCTTT. The rearrangement links TRBV3-1 (or the pseudogene TRBV3-2) to TRBJ1-1, with 7 bases aligning to TRBD1. The ends lost 5 bases at V and 1 base at J; junction bases unmatched: 4. Germline lookup yields CDR1 LGHDT and CDR2 YNNKEL (reference sequence). CDR3 length: 14 amino acids.

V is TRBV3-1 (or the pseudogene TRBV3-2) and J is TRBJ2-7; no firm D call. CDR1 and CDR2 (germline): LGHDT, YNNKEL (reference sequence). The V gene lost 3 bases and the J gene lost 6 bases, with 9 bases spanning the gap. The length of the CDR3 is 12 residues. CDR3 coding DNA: TGTGCCAGCAGCCAGGTGGCTCGCGAGCAGTACTTC. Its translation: CASSQVAREQYF.

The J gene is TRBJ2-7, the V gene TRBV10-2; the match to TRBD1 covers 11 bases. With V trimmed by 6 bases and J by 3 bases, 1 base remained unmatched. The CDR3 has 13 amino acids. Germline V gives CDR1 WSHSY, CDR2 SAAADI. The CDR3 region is CASRGTGGYEQYV. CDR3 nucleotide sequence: TGCGCCAGCAGGGGGACAGGGGGCTACGAGCAGTACGTC.

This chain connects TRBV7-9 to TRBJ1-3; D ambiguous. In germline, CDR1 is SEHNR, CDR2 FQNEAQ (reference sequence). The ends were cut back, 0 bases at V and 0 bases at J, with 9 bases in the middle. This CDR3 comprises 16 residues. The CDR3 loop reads CASSLAISSSGNTIYF. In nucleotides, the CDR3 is TGTGCCAGCAGCTTAGCGATATCGAGCTCTGGAAACACCATATATTTT. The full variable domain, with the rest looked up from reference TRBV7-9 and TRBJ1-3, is DTGVSQNPRHKITKRGQNVTFRCDPISEHNRLYWYRQTLGQGPEFLTYFQNEAQLEKSRLLSDRFSAERPKGSFSTLEIQRTEQGDSAMYLCASSLAISSSGNTIYFGEGSWLTVV.

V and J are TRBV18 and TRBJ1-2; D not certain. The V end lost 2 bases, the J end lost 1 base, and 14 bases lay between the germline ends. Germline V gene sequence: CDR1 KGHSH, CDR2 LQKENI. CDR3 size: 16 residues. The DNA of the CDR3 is TGTGCCAGCTCACCAAGCTACAGAAGTTTTAACTATGGCTACACCTTC. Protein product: CASSPSYRSFNYGYTF.

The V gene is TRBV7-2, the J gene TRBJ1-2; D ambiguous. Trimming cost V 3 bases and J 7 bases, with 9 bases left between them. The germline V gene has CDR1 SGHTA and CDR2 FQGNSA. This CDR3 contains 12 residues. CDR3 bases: TGTGCCAGCAGCTTGTACTTTAGTGGCTACACCTTC. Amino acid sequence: CASSLYFSGYTF.

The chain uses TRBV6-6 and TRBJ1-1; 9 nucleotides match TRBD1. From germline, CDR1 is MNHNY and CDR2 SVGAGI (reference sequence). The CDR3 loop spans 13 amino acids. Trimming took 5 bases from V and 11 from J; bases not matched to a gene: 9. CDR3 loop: CASSTGQGSSAFF. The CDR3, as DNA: TGTGCCAGCAGTACGGGACAGGGCAGTAGCGCTTTCTTT.

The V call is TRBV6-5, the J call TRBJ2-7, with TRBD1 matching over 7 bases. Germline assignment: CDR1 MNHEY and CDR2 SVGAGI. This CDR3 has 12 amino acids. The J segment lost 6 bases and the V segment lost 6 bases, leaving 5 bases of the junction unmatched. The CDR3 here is CASSITGAEQYF. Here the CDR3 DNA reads TGTGCCAGCAGCATAACAGGGGCCGAGCAGTACTTC.

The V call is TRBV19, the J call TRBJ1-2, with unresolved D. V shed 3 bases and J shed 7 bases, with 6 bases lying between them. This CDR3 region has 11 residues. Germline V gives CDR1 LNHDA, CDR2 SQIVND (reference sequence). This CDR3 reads CASSIGLGYTF. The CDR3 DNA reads TGTGCCAGTAGTATTGGGCTTGGCTACACCTTC.

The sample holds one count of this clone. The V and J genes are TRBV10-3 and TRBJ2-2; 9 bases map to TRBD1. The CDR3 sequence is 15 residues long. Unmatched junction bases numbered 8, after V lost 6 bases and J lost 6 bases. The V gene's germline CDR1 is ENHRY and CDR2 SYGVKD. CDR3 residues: CAIRVDRGVSGELFF. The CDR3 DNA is TGTGCCATCAGAGTAGACAGGGGGGTATCCGGGGAGCTGTTTTTT.

CDR3 sequence (DNA): TGTGCCAGCAGCGCTAATGGACAGGGGTCCGGGGAGCTGTTTTTT. Its protein product is CASSANGQGSGELFF. The chain carries TRBV6-4 and TRBJ2-2, with 9 bases identical to TRBD1. This CDR3 contains 15 residues. With 6 bases clipped from V and 6 bases from J, the junction kept 8 bases outside the gene matches. Germline V lookup: CDR1 MRHNA, CDR2 SNTAGT.

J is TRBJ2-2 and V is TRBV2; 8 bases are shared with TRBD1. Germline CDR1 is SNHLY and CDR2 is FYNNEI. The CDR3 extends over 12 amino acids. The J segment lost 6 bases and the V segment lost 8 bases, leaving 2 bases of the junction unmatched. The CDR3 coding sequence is TGTGCCAGCGAGACAGGGGCCGGGGAGCTGTTTTTT. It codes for CASETGAGELFF.

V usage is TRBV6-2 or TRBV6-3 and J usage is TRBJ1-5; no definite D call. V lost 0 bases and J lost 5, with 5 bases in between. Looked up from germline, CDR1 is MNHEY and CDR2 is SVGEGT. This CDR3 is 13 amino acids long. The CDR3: CASSYSGDQPQHF. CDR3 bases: TGTGCCAGCAGTTACTCGGGAGATCAGCCCCAGCATTTT.